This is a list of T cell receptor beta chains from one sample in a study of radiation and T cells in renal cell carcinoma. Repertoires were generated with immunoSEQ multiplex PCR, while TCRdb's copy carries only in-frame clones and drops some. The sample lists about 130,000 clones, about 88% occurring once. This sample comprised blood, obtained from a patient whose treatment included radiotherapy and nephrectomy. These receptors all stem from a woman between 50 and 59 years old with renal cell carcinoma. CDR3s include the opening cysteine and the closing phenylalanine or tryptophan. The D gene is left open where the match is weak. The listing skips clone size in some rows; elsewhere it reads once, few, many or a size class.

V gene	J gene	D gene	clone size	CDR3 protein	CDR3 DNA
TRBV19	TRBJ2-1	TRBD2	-	CASSIEFSGGNNEQFF	TGTGCCAGTAGTATCGAATTTAGCGGGGGGAACAATGAGCAGTTCTTC
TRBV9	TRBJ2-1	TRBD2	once	CASSVISGGYNEQFF	TGTGCCAGCAGCGTAATCAGCGGGGGATACAATGAGCAGTTCTTC
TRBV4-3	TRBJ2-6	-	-	CASSLRWGVAYSGANVLTF	TGCGCCAGCAGCCTCAGATGGGGGGTCGCCTACTCTGGGGCCAACGTCCTGACTTTC
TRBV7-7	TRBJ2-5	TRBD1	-	CASSMTGAQETQYF	TGTGCTAGCAGCATGACAGGGGCCCAAGAGACCCAGTACTTC
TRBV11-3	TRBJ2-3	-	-	CASSLGGSRRTDTQYF	TGTGCCAGCAGCTTAGGGGGTTCTAGACGCACAGATACGCAGTATTTT
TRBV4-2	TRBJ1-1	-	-	CASSQVELLGTEAFF	TGTGCCAGCAGCCAAGTGGAGTTACTGGGCACTGAAGCTTTCTTT
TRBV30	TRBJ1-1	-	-	CAWSVLEPGNTEAFF	TGTGCCTGGAGTGTATTAGAACCGGGGAACACTGAAGCTTTCTTT
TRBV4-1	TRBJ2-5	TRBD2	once	CASRPGTSGVETQYF	TGCGCCAGCAGGCCCGGGACTAGCGGGGTCGAGACCCAGTACTTC
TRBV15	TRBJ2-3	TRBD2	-	CATLSTTSGVADTQYF	TGTGCCACCCTCAGCACGACTAGCGGGGTCGCAGATACGCAGTATTTT
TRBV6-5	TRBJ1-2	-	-	CASSFRGAGYTF	TGTGCCAGCAGTTTTCGAGGGGCTGGCTACACCTTC
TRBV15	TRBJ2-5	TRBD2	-	CATSRVTSGAGETQYF	TGTGCCACCAGCAGAGTTACTAGCGGGGCTGGGGAGACCCAGTACTTC
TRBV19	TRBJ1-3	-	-	CASTLDSSGNTIYF	TGTGCCAGTACCCTGGACAGCTCTGGAAACACCATATATTTT
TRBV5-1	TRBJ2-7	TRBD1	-	CASSQDRAYEQYF	TGCGCCAGCAGCCAAGACAGGGCCTACGAGCAGTACTTC
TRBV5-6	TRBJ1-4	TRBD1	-	CASSLRDRDEKLFF	TGTGCCAGCAGCTTGAGGGACAGGGACGAAAAACTGTTTTTT
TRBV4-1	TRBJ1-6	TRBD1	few	CASSQDAGGQRRNSPLHF	TGCGCCAGCAGCCAAGATGCAGGGGGCCAACGACGAAATTCACCCCTCCACTTT
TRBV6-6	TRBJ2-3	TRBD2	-	CASSPSTSGGRGTQYF	TGTGCCAGCAGTCCTTCCACTAGCGGGGGGAGGGGTACGCAGTATTTT
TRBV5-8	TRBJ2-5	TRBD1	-	CASSSRQGLQTQYF	TGTGCCAGCAGCTCAAGACAGGGGCTGCAGACCCAGTACTTC
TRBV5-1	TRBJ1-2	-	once	CASSATQGNRYGYTF	TGCGCCAGCAGCGCCACTCAGGGAAATCGCTATGGCTACACCTTC
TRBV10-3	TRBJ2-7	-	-	CAISDRVISSYEQYF	TGTGCCATCAGTGACAGGGTCATTAGCTCCTACGAGCAGTACTTC
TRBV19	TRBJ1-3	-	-	CASSIHQGSGNTIYF	TGTGCCAGTAGTATCCATCAGGGATCTGGAAACACCATATATTTT
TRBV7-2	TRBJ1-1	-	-	CASSLSGGNTEAFF	TGTGCCAGCAGCTTAAGTGGTGGCAACACTGAAGCTTTCTTT
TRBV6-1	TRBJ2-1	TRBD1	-	CASSTGTGNYNEQFF	TGTGCCAGCAGTACCGGGACAGGGAACTACAATGAGCAGTTCTTC
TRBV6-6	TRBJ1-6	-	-	CASSYPGDGSPLHF	TGTGCCAGCAGTTACCCTGGGGACGGTTCACCCCTCCACTTT
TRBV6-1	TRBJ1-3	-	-	CASSEERGGSTSGNTIYF	TGTGCCAGCAGTGAGGAAAGGGGGGGGTCGACCTCTGGAAACACCATATATTTT
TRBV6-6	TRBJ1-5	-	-	CASSSFRQFSNQPQHF	TGTGCCAGCAGTTCCTTCCGACAGTTTAGCAATCAGCCCCAGCATTTT
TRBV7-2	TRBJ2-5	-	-	CASSPKRGGYQETQYF	TGTGCCAGCAGCCCCAAAAGGGGGGGGTACCAAGAGACCCAGTACTTC
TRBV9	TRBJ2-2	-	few	CASSDPTGELFF	TGTGCCAGCAGCGATCCCACCGGGGAGCTGTTTTTT
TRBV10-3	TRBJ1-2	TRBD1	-	CAISPDREDYGYTF	TGTGCCATCAGCCCGGACAGGGAGGACTATGGCTACACCTTC
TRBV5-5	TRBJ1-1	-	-	CASSRPRDNTEAFF	TGTGCCAGCAGCCGACCTCGGGATAACACTGAAGCTTTCTTT